The clone carrying this T cell receptor delta chain rates as medium-sized (0.01 to 0.1%). The V gene end was trimmed by 1 base and the J gene end by 2 bases; junction bases not matched to a gene: 6. This CDR3 is 15 amino acids long. The V gene's germline CDR1 is GEAIGNYY and CDR2 EKD. TCRdb applied CATT to the RT-PCR reads for clone calling. This sample carries 2,600 or so delta-chain clones, about 1.4% of them seen once, and the ten largest clones take about 40%. The data were obtained in a study of gamma-delta T cells after stem cell transplantation. This receptor was taken from a human donor. It is not recorded whose cells these are; they may come from a transplant donor. The chain carries TRDV2 and TRDJ1; 7 bases are a match to TRDD3. Sequenced material: gamma-delta T cells. CDR3 DNA: TGTGCCTGTGACACTGTGGGGGAAGCTACCGATAAACTCATCTTT. Protein sequence: CACDTVGEATDKLIF.